A single sample is the source of the 9 T cell receptor delta chains below, sequenced in a study of γδ T cells in repeated Plasmodium falciparum infection. TCRdb repeated clone calling on the multiplex PCR reads with CATT. The profile shows roughly 90,000 delta-chain clones, 1.4% to 1.5% of them singletons. Vgamma9/Vdelta2+ and Vdelta2-negative gammadelta T cells were flow-sorted from PBMC for bulk sequencing. The sequenced material came from gamma-delta T cells from blood. The source of these receptors is a pool of human donors (malaria-infected and uninfected, not separated).

At least ten counts were recorded for this clone. The identical CDR3 is also encoded by other nucleotide sequences in the sample. The chain uses TRDV1 and TRDJ1; TRDD3 is a possible D gene (5 bases). The CDR3 length is 23 residues. Looked up from germline, CDR1 is TSWWSYY and CDR2 is QGS. Trimming left V 0 bases short and J 0 bases short, with 32 bases between. The CDR3 protein is CALGELWGGPVIRGQGDTDKLIF. The CDR3 nucleotides are TGTGCTCTTGGGGAACTGTGGGGTGGTCCCGTAATCAGAGGTCAGGGGGACACCGATAAACTCATCTTT.

Details on this clone: TCRdb pairs this DNA with a much larger clone's protein that differs at residue 18, likely a read error; the protein shown was translated from the DNA. This rearrangement joins TRDV1 to TRDJ1; TRDD3 agrees at 7 bases. Germline V CDR1 and CDR2: TSWWSYY, QGS. This CDR3 region has 21 residues. CDR3 protein: CALGEPTPPLYWGMYTDRLIF. The CDR3 bases are TGTGCTCTTGGGGAACCCACCCCCCCTTTGTACTGGGGCATGTACACCGATAGACTCATCTTT.

This clone was recorded at least ten times. This likely stems from a read error, as it lies one base from a far larger clone. The CDR3 is CACDSLYTLLGEGTDKLIF. The CDR3, as DNA: TGTGCCTGTGACTCACTTTATACCTTGTTGGGGGAAGGGACCGATAAACTCATCTTT. The chain has TRDV2 and TRDJ1, with 7 nucleotides matching TRDD3. This CDR3 spans 19 amino acids. J was trimmed by 2 bases and V by 3 bases; bases with no gene match: 20. CDR1 is GEAIGNYY and CDR2 is EKD in the germline V gene.

This clone turned up a few times. A far more abundant clone sits one base away, making this likely a read error. This CDR3 is also generated by other DNA sequences in the sample. This chain connects TRDV2 to TRDJ1; 10 positions match TRDD3. The CDR3 sequence is 16 residues long. Germline V CDR1 and CDR2: GEAIGNYY, EKD. The CDR3 DNA follows: TGCGCCTGTGACACGACTACTGGGGGATACACCGATAAACTCATCTTT. Translating gives CACDTTTGGYTDKLIF.

A word on this clone: A read error is likely here: a far larger clone is one base away. Additional DNA sequences in this sample encode the identical CDR3. The chain links TRDV2 to TRDJ2; D is perhaps TRDD3 (6 bases). The germline CDR1 and CDR2 sequences are GEAIGNYY and EKD. This CDR3 comprises 16 residues. V gave up 2 bases and J gave up 2 bases, with 14 bases separating them. CDR3 coding DNA: TGTGCCTGTGACAGACTGGGTGATACGTTGACAGCACAACTCTTCTTT. Protein product: CACDRLGDTLTAQLFF.

About this clone: One base separates it from a far larger clone, so it is likely a read error. Other nucleotide sequences from this sample produce the same CDR3. V gene TRDV2 was called; the J gene was not; whether TRDD3, the table's D call, matches the DNA was not checked. The CDR3 loop spans 23 amino acids. The germline CDR1 and CDR2 sequences are GEAIGNYY and EKD. DNA of the CDR3: TGTGCCTGTGACCCACTTCCTACGAGGATACCCACAGCTAAGTCCTGGGACACCCGACAGATGTTCTTC. Its translation: CACDPLPTRIPTAKSWDTRQMFF.

Only a few counts were recorded for this clone. One base separates it from a far larger clone, so it is likely a read error. This CDR3 is also generated by other DNA sequences in the sample. The chain recombines TRDV1 with TRDJ1; 8 nucleotides agree with TRDD3. Since TCRdb gives no J gene, matching the DNA to germline was used here to assign it. V lost 1 base and J lost 5; bases outside the gene matches: 12. The CDR3 spans 17 residues. Germline V gives CDR1 TSWWSYY, CDR2 QGS. As DNA, the CDR3 is TGTGCTCTTGGGGAACGAAGGGGAATGGGGATACCTGATAAACTCATCTTT. Amino acids: CALGERRGMGIPDKLIF.

Many counts were recorded for this clone. This DNA's translation differs at residue 3 from TCRdb's protein, which comes from a much larger clone; a read error is likely, and the protein shown is translated from the DNA. The rearrangement joins TRDV1 to TRDJ1; possibly TRDD3 for D (5 bases). The CDR3 runs to 16 residues. Germline values: CDR1 TSWWSYY, CDR2 QGS. CDR3 bases: TGTGCTATTGGGGAACTTATCCCCCAAAAGGAGGGTAAACTCATCTTT. This sequence encodes CAIGELIPQKEGKLIF.

This clone showed up just a few times. TCRdb's entry gives the protein of a much larger clone, which mismatches this DNA's translation at residue 9, likely from a read error; the protein reported here is translated from the DNA. The chain couples TRDV1 to TRDJ1; possible D gene TRDD3, 6 bases. The CDR3 runs 19 residues. Per the germline V gene, CDR1 is TSWWSYY and CDR2 is QGS. The V and J ends lost 0 bases and 3 bases respectively, with 23 bases between them. Here the CDR3 DNA reads TGTGCTCTTGGGGAACTGACTTCCCACTGGGTTATAGGCCCCGATAAACTCATCTTT. This sequence encodes CALGELTSHWVIGPDKLIF.